These T cell receptor beta chains were read from a single sample in a study of spatial heterogeneity in lung cancer. MiXCR, run by TCRdb on the 5' RACE reads, gives a single entry per CDR3 protein. Here the sample spans around 110,000 distinct CDR3 sequences, more than 10% being singletons. The sample consisted of PBMCs, taken at follow-up. The receptors were gathered from a male donor with early-stage non-small cell lung cancer. Both conserved end residues are part of each CDR3. The D gene is left open where the match is weak. Only some rows state a clone size, as once, few, many or a class for expanded clones.

v_gene	abundance	j_gene	d_gene	len	CDR3nt	CDR3aa
TRBV7-4	few	TRBJ1-6	.	16	TGTGCCAGCAGCTTACTTCAGGATGGAGGCGGTTCACCCCTCCACTTT	CASSLLQDGGGSPLHF
TRBV6-6	.	TRBJ1-2	.	13	TGTGCCAGCAGCCTTCCTAAGCCAAGCGGCTACACCTTC	CASSLPKPSGYTF
TRBV6-5	.	TRBJ2-4	.	11	TGTGCCAGCAGCCAAAAAAACATTCAGTACTTC	CASSQKNIQYF
TRBV11-2	many	TRBJ1-3	TRBD1	16	TGTGCCAGCAGCCGGAGACAGGGGGCGCGGGGAAACACCATATATTTT	CASSRRQGARGNTIYF
TRBV2	many	TRBJ2-1	.	10	TGTGCCAGCAGTCACAATGAGCAGTTCTTC	CASSHNEQFF
TRBV20-1	.	TRBJ2-2	.	12	TGCAGTGCTATCGTGGGGCCCGGGGAGCTGTTTTTT	CSAIVGPGELFF
TRBV6-2/TRBV6-3	many	TRBJ2-7	TRBD1	16	TGTGCCAGCAGTTACTCCGACAGGGGGCGACCCTACGAGCAGTACTTC	CASSYSDRGRPYEQYF
TRBV7-9	many	TRBJ2-7	TRBD1	15	TGTGCCAGCAGCTTACCGGGACAGGGGGCCTACGAGCAGTACTTC	CASSLPGQGAYEQYF
TRBV28	.	TRBJ1-1	TRBD1	13	TGTGCCAGCAGTTCCCCGGGCAGGGGGTTTGCTTTCTTT	CASSSPGRGFAFF
TRBV10-3	.	TRBJ2-7	TRBD2	14	TGTGCCATCAGTGAGTCGGGACTACTTTACGAGCAGTACTTC	CAISESGLLYEQYF
TRBV10-3	.	TRBJ2-6	.	17	TGTGCCATCAGTGCTCAAAGGACAGTCCCTGGGGCCAACGTCCTGACTTTC	CAISAQRTVPGANVLTF
TRBV4-1	few	TRBJ2-2	TRBD1	16	TGCGCCAGCAGCCCGGGACAGGGTAGGAGAACCGGGGAGCTGTTTTTT	CASSPGQGRRTGELFF
TRBV4-2	.	TRBJ2-5	.	15	TGTGCCAGCAGCCCAGGGGACCAGAGCCAAGAGACCCAGTACTTC	CASSPGDQSQETQYF
TRBV4-3	many	TRBJ2-1	TRBD1	18	TGCGCCAGCAGCCAAGATCCCGTGGGGACAGGGGCAAACAATGAGCAGTTCTTC	CASSQDPVGTGANNEQFF
TRBV12-3/TRBV12-4	.	TRBJ1-4	.	15	TGTGCCAGCAGTCAGACGGTAGCAACTAATGAAAAACTGTTTTTT	CASSQTVATNEKLFF
TRBV5-8	many	TRBJ2-1	TRBD2	15	TGTGCCAGCAGCTTGGTCCGGGGGGGTAGGAATGAGCAGTTCTTC	CASSLVRGGRNEQFF
TRBV6-4	once	TRBJ1-2	TRBD1	15	TGTGCCAGCAGGCCAGGGACAGGGACAACCTATGGCTACACCTTC	CASRPGTGTTYGYTF
TRBV29-1	few	TRBJ2-1	TRBD1	11	TGCAGCGTTGGGGGGACAGGTCTAAAGTTCTTC	CSVGGTGLKFF
TRBV12-3/TRBV12-4	few	TRBJ2-5	TRBD1	14	TGTGCCAGCAGGGCCGGGACAGGACAAGAGACCCAGTACTTC	CASRAGTGQETQYF
TRBV6-2/TRBV6-3	few	TRBJ1-5	.	12	TGTGCCAGCGGATTCGACAGTCAGCCCCAGCATTTT	CASGFDSQPQHF
TRBV20-1	few	TRBJ1-1	TRBD1	15	TGCAGTCCAGCGAGGGGGACAGATTTGAACACTGAAGCTTTCTTT	CSPARGTDLNTEAFF
TRBV19	.	TRBJ1-5	.	15	TGTGCCAGTAGTATACGGGGAGATAGCAATCAGCCCCAGCATTTT	CASSIRGDSNQPQHF
TRBV10-3	few	TRBJ1-5	.	13	TGTGCCATCAGTGCCCCGGGTAATCAGCCCCAGCATTTT	CAISAPGNQPQHF
TRBV6-2/TRBV6-3	many	TRBJ1-5	.	12	TGTGCCAGCAGTTCGGGCCTTCAGCCCCAGCATTTT	CASSSGLQPQHF
TRBV6-4	.	TRBJ2-2	.	12	TGTGCCAGCAAACGAGGAACCGGGGAGCTGTTTTTT	CASKRGTGELFF
TRBV7-2	.	TRBJ1-5	.	15	TGTGCCAGCAGCTCGGCTTTGGCAGGAAATCAGCCCCAGCATTTT	CASSSALAGNQPQHF
TRBV29-1	many	TRBJ2-3	TRBD1	16	TGCAGCGTTGCTGGAGCCCGGGACAGCCGCACAGATACGCAGTATTTT	CSVAGARDSRTDTQYF
TRBV4-2	many	TRBJ1-5	.	14	TGTGCCAGCAGCCAAGAGTCGGCTAATCAGCCCCAGCATTTT	CASSQESANQPQHF
TRBV25-1	few	TRBJ1-5	.	13	TGTGCCAGCAGAGGACCGAACAATCAGCCCCAGCATTTT	CASRGPNNQPQHF
TRBV18	many	TRBJ1-5	.	13	TGTGCCAGCAGCGAGGGTAGCAATCAGCCCCAGCATTTT	CASSEGSNQPQHF